Below are 25 T cell receptor beta chains sequenced from a single sample in a study of T cell repertoires in cytomegalovirus infection. TCRdb passed the reads through MiXCR, listing each CDR3 protein once. The table includes around 360,000 distinct CDR3 sequences, about a third detected once. These TCRs' antigens remain unknown. The material was cultured PBMCs, obtained from culture after CMV antigen stimulation. The origin of the receptors is a human donor in good health (CMV status not recorded). Some clones in this sample may be carry-over from other donors' samples.

The genes are TRBV20-1 and TRBJ1-1, with 8 bases identical to TRBD1. Unmatched junction bases numbered 5, after V lost 6 bases and J lost 2 bases. Germline V lookup: CDR1 DFQATT, CDR2 SNEGSKA (reference sequence). CDR3 length: 13 amino acids. CDR3 in amino acids: CSAYRGSNTEAFF. CDR3 bases: TGCAGTGCGTACAGGGGGAGTAACACTGAAGCTTTCTTT.

This chain uses TRBV14 with TRBJ2-3; 7 bases agree with TRBD2. This CDR3 has 16 amino acids. Looked up from germline, CDR1 is SGHDN and CDR2 is FVKESK. Trimming at V came to 4 bases and at J to 4 bases, leaving 11 bases not matched to a gene. The CDR3 protein is CASSPWGGGKADTQYF. CDR3 DNA sequence: TGTGCCAGCAGCCCCTGGGGGGGAGGCAAGGCAGATACGCAGTATTTT.

This clonotype occurred a few times. The rearrangement uses TRBV2 and TRBJ1-2, with 7 bases matching TRBD1. Germline V gene sequence: CDR1 SNHLY, CDR2 FYNNEI. V was clipped by 6 bases and J by 4 bases; unmatched bases: 2. This CDR3 comprises 12 residues. CDR3 DNA sequence: TGTGCCAGCAGGGGACAGATCTATGGCTACACCTTC. Translating gives CASRGQIYGYTF.

This clonotype was counted only a few times. The rearrangement links TRBV7-2 to TRBJ1-1; D is uncertain. CDR3 length equals 15 residues. Trimming shortened V by 2 bases and J by 0 bases, and 10 bases separated the two germline ends. Germline CDR1 and CDR2: SGHTA and FQGNSA. The chain's CDR3 is CASSLRSGVNTEAFF. As DNA, the CDR3 is TGTGCCAGCAGCTTAAGGTCTGGGGTGAACACTGAAGCTTTCTTT. Based on the CDR3 plus reference TRBV7-2 and TRBJ1-1, the full variable domain is GAGVSQSPSNKVTEKGKDVELRCDPISGHTALYWYRQSLGQGLEFLIYFQGNSAPDKSGLPSDRFSAERTGGSVSTLTIQRTQQEDSAVYLCASSLRSGVNTEAFFGQGTRLTVV.

This chain links TRBV7-8 with TRBJ2-3; TRBD2 aligns across 13 bases. CDR1 is SGHVS, CDR2 FQNEAQ, per germline. This CDR3 region has 18 residues. Trimming cost V 4 bases and J 4 bases; bases outside gene matches: 11. CDR3 region: CASSSRTSGRTHSDTQYF. CDR3 DNA sequence: TGTGCCAGCAGCTCAAGGACTAGCGGGAGAACGCACTCAGATACGCAGTATTTT.

This clonotype was seen a few times. CDR3 loop: CASSLGTGTYEQYV. CDR3 nucleotide sequence: TGTGCCAGCAGCTTAGGGACAGGGACCTACGAGCAGTACGTC. This chain joins TRBV7-2 and TRBJ2-7; 8 nucleotides match TRBD1. Unmatched junction bases numbered 1, after V lost 1 base and J lost 2 bases. Looked up from germline, CDR1 is SGHTA and CDR2 is FQGNSA. The CDR3 extends over 14 amino acids.

This clonotype was counted between two and nine times. The gene calls are TRBV4-1 and TRBJ1-1; 7 bases map to TRBD1. V shed 4 bases and J 3 bases; nucleotides not matched to a gene: 8. This CDR3 region has 15 residues. Germline V gene sequence: CDR1 MGHRA, CDR2 YSYEKL. This chain's CDR3 is CASSRSSGGHTEAFF. The DNA for the CDR3 is TGCGCCAGCAGCCGAAGCTCAGGGGGGCACACTGAAGCTTTCTTT.

V usage is TRBV7-2 and J usage is TRBJ2-6, with 10 bases aligning to TRBD2. The CDR3 has 19 residues. The trim removed 5 bases at V and 0 bases at J, leaving 10 bases unmatched. Looked up from germline, CDR1 is SGHTA and CDR2 is FQGNSA. The chain's CDR3 is CASSPLPSGRLSGANVLTF. The CDR3 region has the DNA TGTGCCAGCAGCCCCCTGCCTAGCGGGAGACTCTCTGGGGCCAACGTCCTGACTTTC. Complete variable domain (other parts from reference TRBV7-2 and TRBJ2-6): GAGVSQSPSNKVTEKGKDVELRCDPISGHTALYWYRQSLGQGLEFLIYFQGNSAPDKSGLPSDRFSAERTGGSVSTLTIQRTQQEDSAVYLCASSPLPSGRLSGANVLTFGAGSRLTVL.

This chain uses TRBV6-5 with TRBJ1-2; maybe TRBD1 (5 bases). V shed 4 bases and J shed 3 bases, with 15 bases lying between them. Germline values: CDR1 MNHEY, CDR2 SVGAGI. The CDR3 loop spans 15 amino acids. The CDR3 loop reads CASSWVTGKDYGYTF. The CDR3 nucleotides are TGTGCCAGCAGTTGGGTTACAGGAAAGGACTATGGCTACACCTTC.

This clonotype was found a few times. The chain carries TRBV7-2 and TRBJ2-1; D may be TRBD2 (5 bases). Germline CDR1 SGHTA, CDR2 FQGNSA. The ends were cut back, 5 bases at V and 6 bases at J, with 11 bases in the middle. The CDR3 is 13 residues long. CDR3 region: CASSQGSGNEQFF. CDR3 nucleotides: TGTGCCAGCAGCCAAGGGAGTGGCAATGAGCAGTTCTTC.

Here the CDR3 DNA reads TGTGCCAGCAGCAGCCGGGACACGGGGGCTTTCCAAGAGACCCAGTACTTC. This sequence encodes CASSSRDTGAFQETQYF. The chain carries TRBV7-9 and TRBJ2-5; TRBD1 or TRBD2 may be the D gene (6 bases each). V was trimmed by 5 bases and J by 1 base, leaving 20 bases between them. Germline values: CDR1 SEHNR, CDR2 FQNEAQ (reference sequence). This CDR3 comprises 17 residues.

V is TRBV4-1 and J is TRBJ1-3; D remains unclear. The germline gives CDR1 MGHRA, CDR2 YSYEKL. V was clipped by 1 base and J by 0 bases, with 13 bases between them. This CDR3 region has 17 residues. The CDR3 DNA is TGCGCCAGCAGCCAAGGGTTAGGAGATATCTCTGGAAACACCATATATTTT. It translates to CASSQGLGDISGNTIYF.

The sample holds a few counts of this clonotype. This sequence joins TRBV28 and TRBJ1-4; possible D gene TRBD1, 5 bases. The ends were cut back, 3 bases at V and 2 bases at J, with 10 bases in the middle. The CDR3 is 15 residues long. Germline-derived CDR1 and CDR2 are MDHEN and SYDVKM. CDR3 amino acids: CASSFRGSTNEKLFF. The CDR3 region has the DNA TGTGCCAGCAGTTTTCGGGGGTCGACTAATGAAAAACTGTTTTTT. Complete variable domain (other parts from reference TRBV28 and TRBJ1-4): DVKVTQSSRYLVKRTGEKVFLECVQDMDHENMFWYRQDPGLGLRLIYFSYDVKMKEKGDIPEGYSVSREKKERFSLILESASTNQTSMYLCASSFRGSTNEKLFFGSGTQLSVL.

V gene TRBV6-6 combines with J gene TRBJ2-5; perhaps TRBD1 as D (5 bases). Trimming pared 0 bases from V and 1 base from J, leaving 12 bases between. The CDR3 runs 16 residues. CDR1 and CDR2 from the germline V gene are MNHNY and SVGAGI (reference sequence). The CDR3 region has the DNA TGTGCCAGCAGTTACTCGCAGGGTTGGGGCCAAGAGACCCAGTACTTC. Its translation: CASSYSQGWGQETQYF.

The chain combines TRBV20-1 with TRBJ2-1; 9 bases align to TRBD1. Germline assignment: CDR1 DFQATT and CDR2 SNEGSKA (reference sequence). This CDR3 spans 17 amino acids. V was clipped by 5 bases and J by 6 bases; unmatched bases: 17. The CDR3 DNA sequence: TGCAGTGCTCCTACGGGACAGGGCTCTGGAGTCCTCAATGAGCAGTTCTTC. Amino acid sequence: CSAPTGQGSGVLNEQFF.

The rearrangement uses TRBV6-6 and TRBJ1-1; no definite D call. Germline CDR1 and CDR2: MNHNY and SVGAGI (reference sequence). The CDR3 consists of 14 residues. Trimming shortened V by 3 bases and J by 1 base, and 9 bases separated the two germline ends. Here the CDR3 reads CASSYQVSNTEAFF. The CDR3, as DNA: TGTGCCAGCAGTTATCAGGTATCGAACACTGAAGCTTTCTTT.

Only a few counts were recorded for this clonotype. The J gene is TRBJ1-5, the V gene TRBV18, with 7 bases lining up with TRBD1. Germline V CDR1 and CDR2: KGHSH, LQKENI. This CDR3 contains 14 residues. V trimming: 6 bases; J trimming: 5 bases; junction bases outside the gene matches: 7. The CDR3 sequence: CASSPGQIDQPQHF. In DNA form, the CDR3 reads TGTGCCAGCTCCCCGGGACAGATAGATCAGCCCCAGCATTTT.

This clonotype has a handful of counts. The chain combines TRBV6-2 or TRBV6-3 with TRBJ2-1; 11 bases map to TRBD2. V trimming: 1 base; J trimming: 3 bases; junction bases outside the gene matches: 14. The CDR3 length is 20 residues. Germline V gene sequence: CDR1 MNHEY, CDR2 SVGEGT. CDR3 region: CASSYFLGLAELPYYNEQFF. CDR3 in DNA: TGTGCCAGCAGTTACTTTCTGGGACTAGCGGAGCTCCCCTACTACAATGAGCAGTTCTTC.

This clonotype occurred many times. This chain links TRBV6-1 with TRBJ2-1; possibly TRBD1 for D (6 bases). With 4 bases removed from V and 5 bases from J, the gap between germline ends came to 9 bases. Germline V gene sequence: CDR1 MNHNS, CDR2 SASEGT. The CDR3 is made up of 13 amino acids. CDR3 DNA: TGTGCCAGCAGTGCCTCAGGGGACAATGAGCAGTTCTTC. Translated, it gives CASSASGDNEQFF.

The gene calls are TRBV27 and TRBJ2-7, with D tentatively TRBD2 (5 bases). The germline V gene has CDR1 MNHEY and CDR2 SMNVEV (reference sequence). The CDR3 consists of 13 residues. V was pared by 3 bases and J by 4 bases, with 10 bases between. Written as DNA, the CDR3 is TGTGCCAGCAGTTTGAATAGCGAATACGAGCAGTACTTC. This gives the protein CASSLNSEYEQYF.

V is TRBV7-9 and J is TRBJ1-5; no clear D. The CDR3 contains 15 residues. From germline, CDR1 is SEHNR and CDR2 FQNEAQ (reference sequence). The germline V and J ends were trimmed by 1 base and 1 base, with 8 bases remaining between them. CDR3 loop: CASSLGGFSNQPQHF. In nucleotides, the CDR3 is TGTGCCAGCAGCTTAGGCGGTTTCAGCAATCAGCCCCAGCATTTT.

This sequence joins TRBV2 and TRBJ2-5; possibly TRBD1 for D (6 bases). Trimming removed 0 bases from V and 2 bases from J, with 10 bases in between. The CDR3 runs to 15 residues. Germline loops: CDR1 SNHLY, CDR2 FYNNEI. The CDR3 DNA reads TGTGCCAGCAGTGAAGCGCGAGGGGGTCAAGAGACCCAGTACTTC. This sequence encodes CASSEARGGQETQYF. The entire variable domain, with the rest obtained from reference TRBV2 and TRBJ2-5, is as follows: EPEVTQTPSHQVTQMGQEVILRCVPISNHLYFYWYRQILGQKVEFLVSFYNNEISEKSEIFDDQFSVERPDGSNFTLKIRSTKLEDSAMYFCASSEARGGQETQYFGPGTRLLVL.

The chain combines TRBV7-2 with TRBJ1-1, with 7 bases aligning to TRBD1. Germline assignment: CDR1 SGHTA and CDR2 FQGNSA. With 0 bases clipped from V and 2 bases from J, the junction kept 3 bases outside the gene matches. This CDR3 has 15 residues. CDR3 sequence: CASSLAGTVNTEAFF. The CDR3 region has the DNA TGTGCCAGCAGCTTAGCCGGGACAGTTAACACTGAAGCTTTCTTT. The full variable domain, in which reference TRBV7-2 and TRBJ1-1 provide the parts outside the CDR3, is GAGVSQSPSNKVTEKGKDVELRCDPISGHTALYWYRQSLGQGLEFLIYFQGNSAPDKSGLPSDRFSAERTGGSVSTLTIQRTQQEDSAVYLCASSLAGTVNTEAFFGQGTRLTVV.

The genes are TRBV14 and TRBJ1-4; D is undetermined. Germline lookup yields CDR1 SGHDN and CDR2 FVKESK. The V end was cut by 3 bases, the J end by 5 bases, with 10 bases between. CDR3 length equals 14 residues. The CDR3 spells CASSQAARNEKLFF. CDR3 DNA: TGTGCCAGCAGCCAGGCAGCGCGAAATGAAAAACTGTTTTTT.

This clonotype was counted between two and nine times. The chain couples TRBV19 to TRBJ2-1; 10 bases are shared with TRBD2. After removal of 5 bases from V and 5 bases from J, the junction contained 6 bases not matched to a gene. Germline assignment: CDR1 LNHDA and CDR2 SQIVND (reference sequence). The CDR3 has 15 amino acids. CDR3 region: CASSASSGSDNEQFF. The CDR3 DNA sequence: TGTGCCAGTAGTGCCTCTAGCGGGAGCGACAATGAGCAGTTCTTC.